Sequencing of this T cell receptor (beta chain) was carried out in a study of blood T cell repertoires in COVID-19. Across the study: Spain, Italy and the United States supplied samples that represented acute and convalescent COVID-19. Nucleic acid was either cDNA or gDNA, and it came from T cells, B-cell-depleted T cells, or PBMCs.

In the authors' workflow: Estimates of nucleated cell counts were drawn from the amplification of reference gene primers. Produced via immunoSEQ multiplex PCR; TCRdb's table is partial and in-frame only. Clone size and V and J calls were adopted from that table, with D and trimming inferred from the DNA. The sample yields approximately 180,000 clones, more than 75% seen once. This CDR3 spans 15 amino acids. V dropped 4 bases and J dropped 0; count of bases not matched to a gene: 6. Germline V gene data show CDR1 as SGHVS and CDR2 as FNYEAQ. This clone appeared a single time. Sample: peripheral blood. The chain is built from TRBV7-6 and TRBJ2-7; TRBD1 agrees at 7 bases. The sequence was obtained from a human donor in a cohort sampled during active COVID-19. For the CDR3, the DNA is TGTGCCAGCAGCTCGGGGACAGCCTACTCCTACGAGCAGTACTTC. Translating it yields CASSSGTAYSYEQYF.